Shown below are 14 T cell receptor beta chains from a single sample sequenced in a study of blood T cell repertoires in COVID-19. This table comes from immunoSEQ multiplex PCR, and its TCRdb copy is limited to in-frame clones, with some not included. The table records some 250,000 clones, more than 75% of them present only once. The sequencing input was peripheral blood. These TCRs come from a woman in her 30s who had recovered from COVID-19.

The rearrangement joins TRBV9 to TRBJ2-7, with 8 bases that match TRBD2. This CDR3 is built from 14 residues. CDR1 is SGDLS, CDR2 YYNGEE, per germline. The V segment lost 0 bases and the J segment 6 bases; nucleotides outside the gene matches: 5. The DNA of the CDR3 is TGTGCCAGCAGCGTAGACGGGGGGGCCTTCGAGCAGTACTTC. Amino acids: CASSVDGGAFEQYF.

The chain has TRBV5-6 and TRBJ2-3, with 8 bases matching TRBD1. Unmatched junction bases numbered 5, after V lost 3 bases and J lost 2 bases. The CDR3 is made up of 15 amino acids. CDR1 is SGHDT and CDR2 is YYEEEE in the germline V gene. CDR3 loop: CASSSIRGPTDTQYF. The CDR3, as DNA: TGTGCCAGCAGCTCCATCAGGGGGCCCACAGATACGCAGTATTTT.

The chain is built from TRBV7-9 and TRBJ2-3, with a tentative D call TRBD2 (6 bases). With 2 bases removed from V and 4 bases from J, the gap between germline ends came to 16 bases. This CDR3 has 16 amino acids. The V gene's germline CDR1 is SEHNR and CDR2 FQNEAQ (reference sequence). The CDR3 coding sequence is TGTGCCAGCAGCTTACTCCGGGACTTGATGGCAGATACGCAGTATTTT. As protein: CASSLLRDLMADTQYF.

The chain is built from TRBV11-3 and TRBJ1-1; TRBD1 matches 8 bases. V dropped 1 base and J dropped 1; count of bases not matched to a gene: 2. The CDR3 contains 15 residues. Germline V CDR1 and CDR2: SGHNT, YENEEA. The CDR3 loop is CASSLAGQGNTEAFF. CDR3 nucleotide sequence: TGTGCCAGCAGCTTAGCCGGACAGGGGAACACTGAAGCTTTCTTT.

This sequence joins TRBV30 and TRBJ2-7; 13 nucleotides align to TRBD2. The CDR3 spans 15 residues. Trimming took 2 bases from V and 6 from J; bases not matched to a gene: 7. Germline V gene sequence: CDR1 GTSNPN, CDR2 SVGIG (reference sequence). CDR3 region: CAWSTGTSGVGEQYF. The CDR3 DNA reads as TGTGCCTGGAGTACCGGGACTAGCGGGGTTGGCGAGCAGTACTTC.

This clone was counted a single time. The V and J genes are TRBV4-2 and TRBJ2-3; 8 bases line up with TRBD1. From germline, CDR1 is LGHNA and CDR2 YNFKEQ. The V and J ends lost 3 bases and 1 base, in that order; junction bases with no gene match: 6. The CDR3 consists of 16 residues. CDR3 nucleotides: TGTGCCAGCAGCCAGGGAGACAGGGGTGGCACAGATACGCAGTATTTT. Amino acids: CASSQGDRGGTDTQYF.

Details on this clone: Relative to the germline gene, one junction end is altered; a read error may explain this. V usage is TRBV7-3 and J usage is TRBJ2-4, with TRBD2 as a possible D gene (5 bases). Per germline, CDR1 SGHTA and CDR2 FQGTGA. The length of the CDR3 is 10 residues. This CDR3 reads CASTQAVLDF. The CDR3 DNA is TGTGCCAGCACCCAAGCGGTGCTGGACTTC.

This rearrangement joins TRBV6-1 to TRBJ1-1; no reliable D call. Germline values: CDR1 MNHNS, CDR2 SASEGT. V was shortened by 3 bases and J by 4 bases, with 12 bases between the two germline ends. This CDR3 is built from 14 residues. The CDR3 bases are TGTGCCAGCAGTGATAAAGGGAGGGTCACTGAAGCTTTCTTT. Amino acids: CASSDKGRVTEAFF.

The rearrangement links TRBV7-2 to TRBJ2-1; 7 bases agree with TRBD2. Germline CDR1 is SGHTA and CDR2 is FQGNSA. CDR3 length: 17 amino acids. The J segment lost 5 bases and the V segment lost 2 bases, leaving 12 bases of the junction unmatched. The CDR3 DNA reads TGTGCCAGCAGCTTATACGTGGGCGAGCGGGGAAACAATGAGCAGTTCTTC. This encodes CASSLYVGERGNNEQFF.

The chain employs TRBV15 and TRBJ1-2; 10 bases align to TRBD1. Germline V CDR1 and CDR2: LNHNV, YYDKDF (reference sequence). The junction had 11 bases not matched to a gene; V was cut back by 1 base and J by 3 bases. The length of the CDR3 is 18 residues. CDR3 sequence: CATSRAYPGTGEDYGYTF. In nucleotides, the CDR3 is TGTGCCACCAGCAGAGCCTACCCCGGGACAGGGGAAGACTATGGCTACACCTTC.

This clone was recorded once. DNA for the CDR3: TGTGCCAGCAGCCCAAGTAGGGGCCAAGGCGGGACAGGGTATGGCTACACCTTC. It codes for CASSPSRGQGGTGYGYTF. This chain uses TRBV9 with TRBJ1-2; 9 positions agree with TRBD1. The junction had 18 bases not matched to a gene; V was cut back by 4 bases and J by 5 bases. Germline values: CDR1 SGDLS, CDR2 YYNGEE. CDR3 length: 18 residues. The variable domain in full, completed from reference TRBV9 and TRBJ1-2, reads DSGVTQTPKHLITATGQRVTLRCSPRSGDLSVYWYQQSLDQGLQFLIQYYNGEERAKGNILERFSAQQFPDLHSELNLSSLELGDSALYFCASSPSRGQGGTGYGYTFGSGTRLTVV.

The rearrangement joins TRBV12-3 or TRBV12-4 to TRBJ2-3; no clear D. Trimming left V 2 bases short and J 10 bases short, with 13 bases between. CDR3 size: 13 residues. CDR3 sequence (DNA): TGTGCCAGCAGTTTAAACTACATCGCCCCGCAGTATTTT. Protein sequence: CASSLNYIAPQYF.

The genes are TRBV5-4 and TRBJ1-2, with 11 nucleotides matching TRBD1. Germline CDR1 reads SGHNT; CDR2 reads YYREEE (reference sequence). The CDR3 runs to 14 residues. V gave up 5 bases and J gave up 5 bases; unmatched junction bases: 5. The chain's CDR3 is CASRGRDRGYGYTF. The DNA for the CDR3 is TGTGCCAGCAGGGGAAGGGACAGGGGGTATGGCTACACCTTC. Using reference TRBV5-4 and TRBJ1-2 for the parts outside the CDR3, the full variable domain is ETGVTQSPTHLIKTRGQQVTLRCSSQSGHNTVSWYQQALGQGPQFIFQYYREEENGRGNFPPRFSGLQFPNYSSELNVNALELDDSALYLCASRGRDRGYGYTFGSGTRLTVV.

V and J are TRBV4-3 and TRBJ2-1, with D possibly TRBD1 on 5 matching bases. V was trimmed by 0 bases and J by 2 bases, leaving 14 bases between them. The germline gives CDR1 LGHNA, CDR2 YSLEER. There are 17 residues in the CDR3. CDR3 in DNA: TGCGCCAGCAGCCAAGATTCCTGGCAGGGTACCTACAATGAGCAGTTCTTC. It translates to CASSQDSWQGTYNEQFF.